These T cell receptor beta chains were read from a single sample in a study of vaccination and CD4 T cells after COVID-19. MiXCR was run by TCRdb on the PCR reads, yielding one entry per CDR3 protein. Of under 15,000 distinct CDR3 sequences listed, 58% were seen once; the top ten hold 26%. These receptors' targets are unknown. Sample: CD4+ T cells from blood, cultured in vitro. The source is a human donor who had recovered from COVID-19. CDR3s include the opening cysteine and the closing phenylalanine or tryptophan. The order of the fields is D gene, J gene, V gene, clone size, CDR3 protein, CDR3 DNA. A D gene is named only where the DNA matches it firmly. Size is omitted from some rows. Given values are once, few, many or a class for expanded clones.

d_gene: .
j_gene: TRBJ1-5
v_gene: TRBV6-1
abundance: medium-sized
CDR3aa: CASSEAGGLEQPQHF
CDR3nt: TGTGCCAGCAGTGAAGCCGGGGGGCTCGAACAGCCCCAGCATTTT

d_gene: TRBD1
j_gene: TRBJ1-1
v_gene: TRBV20-1
abundance: .
CDR3aa: CSASPPGQKNTEAFF
CDR3nt: TGCAGTGCCAGCCCTCCGGGACAGAAGAACACTGAAGCTTTCTTT

d_gene: .
j_gene: TRBJ1-2
v_gene: TRBV13
abundance: .
CDR3aa: CASSDPGDPRGYGYTF
CDR3nt: TGTGCCAGCAGCGACCCTGGAGACCCCCGGGGCTATGGCTACACCTTC

d_gene: .
j_gene: TRBJ1-2
v_gene: TRBV21-1
abundance: .
CDR3aa: CASRGQGYGYTF
CDR3nt: TGTGCCAGCAGGGGACAGGGATATGGCTACACCTTC

d_gene: TRBD2
j_gene: TRBJ2-1
v_gene: TRBV27
abundance: .
CDR3aa: CASSPRTSGSNEQFF
CDR3nt: TGTGCCAGCAGTCCCCGGACTAGCGGGAGCAATGAGCAGTTCTTC

d_gene: .
j_gene: TRBJ2-7
v_gene: TRBV7-8
abundance: .
CDR3aa: CASSLEDSRREQYF
CDR3nt: TGTGCCAGCAGCTTAGAGGACAGCCGCCGCGAGCAGTACTTC

d_gene: TRBD2
j_gene: TRBJ2-7
v_gene: TRBV12-3/TRBV12-4
abundance: .
CDR3aa: CASSPGGGTIEQYF
CDR3nt: TGTGCCAGCAGTCCGGGGGGGGGAACGATCGAGCAGTACTTC

d_gene: .
j_gene: TRBJ1-5
v_gene: TRBV2
abundance: few
CDR3aa: CASGLGVSQHF
CDR3nt: TGTGCCAGCGGACTAGGAGTCAGCCAGCATTTT

d_gene: TRBD1
j_gene: TRBJ1-2
v_gene: TRBV7-2
abundance: .
CDR3aa: CASSQGQGVWGYTF
CDR3nt: TGTGCCAGCAGCCAAGGACAGGGGGTATGGGGCTACACCTTC

d_gene: TRBD1
j_gene: TRBJ1-6
v_gene: TRBV12-3/TRBV12-4
abundance: few
CDR3aa: CASSRTGTGSSYNSPLHF
CDR3nt: TGTGCCAGCAGTCGGACTGGGACAGGGAGCTCCTATAATTCACCCCTCCACTTT

d_gene: TRBD2
j_gene: TRBJ2-1
v_gene: TRBV18
abundance: .
CDR3aa: CASSLITSGSPLF
CDR3nt: TGTGCCAGCTCCCTTATTACTAGCGGGAGTCCCCTTTTC

d_gene: .
j_gene: TRBJ2-3
v_gene: TRBV4-1
abundance: .
CDR3aa: CASSLETADTQYF
CDR3nt: TGCGCCAGCAGTCTAGAGACGGCTGATACGCAGTATTTT

d_gene: .
j_gene: TRBJ1-2
v_gene: TRBV18
abundance: .
CDR3aa: CASSPQGNGGYTF
CDR3nt: TGTGCCAGCTCACCACAAGGGAACGGTGGCTACACCTTC

d_gene: TRBD2
j_gene: TRBJ2-1
v_gene: TRBV5-1
abundance: once
CDR3aa: CASSGSGGAYNEQFF
CDR3nt: TGCGCCAGCAGCGGAAGCGGGGGGGCCTACAATGAGCAGTTCTTC

d_gene: .
j_gene: TRBJ1-1
v_gene: TRBV19
abundance: .
CDR3aa: CASSMDTINTEAFF
CDR3nt: TGTGCCAGTAGTATGGACACAATTAACACTGAAGCTTTCTTT

d_gene: .
j_gene: TRBJ2-3
v_gene: TRBV27
abundance: few
CDR3aa: CASRTGGRDTQYF
CDR3nt: TGTGCCAGCAGGACAGGAGGTCGAGATACGCAGTATTTT

d_gene: TRBD1
j_gene: TRBJ1-5
v_gene: TRBV18
abundance: .
CDR3aa: CASSLSTGGAEPQHF
CDR3nt: TGTGCCAGCTCACTATCAACAGGGGGCGCGGAGCCCCAGCATTTT

d_gene: TRBD1
j_gene: TRBJ2-3
v_gene: TRBV6-1
abundance: few
CDR3aa: CASSRDRGRTDTQYF
CDR3nt: TGTGCCAGCAGTCGCGACAGGGGCCGCACAGATACGCAGTATTTT

d_gene: .
j_gene: TRBJ2-5
v_gene: TRBV6-5
abundance: few
CDR3aa: CASSYPGRGLTGETQYF
CDR3nt: TGTGCCAGCAGTTACCCCGGACGGGGACTTACCGGTGAGACCCAGTACTTC

d_gene: TRBD1
j_gene: TRBJ1-2
v_gene: TRBV7-2
abundance: .
CDR3aa: CASSFLTRTGGMQGYTF
CDR3nt: TGTGCCAGCAGCTTTCTCACAAGGACAGGAGGAATGCAGGGCTACACCTTC

d_gene: TRBD1
j_gene: TRBJ1-2
v_gene: TRBV7-9
abundance: once
CDR3aa: CASSLATGSFARLANYGYTF
CDR3nt: TGTGCCAGCAGCTTAGCGACAGGGAGCTTCGCCCGCTTAGCTAACTATGGCTACACCTTC

d_gene: .
j_gene: TRBJ2-7
v_gene: TRBV7-2
abundance: .
CDR3aa: CASSLGVGQYF
CDR3nt: TGTGCCAGCAGCTTAGGAGTGGGGCAGTACTTC

d_gene: .
j_gene: TRBJ1-2
v_gene: TRBV6-2/TRBV6-3
abundance: once
CDR3aa: CASSYPQGRHTF
CDR3nt: TGTGCCAGCAGTTACCCACAGGGCCGACACACCTTC